What follows are 4 T cell receptor beta chains derived from one specimen sequenced in a study of Ad26.COV2.S vaccination and SARS-CoV-2 variants. As for treatment: 15 to 20 received Ad26.COV2.S at low or high dose, single or two shots; roughly five received placebo; per-sample allocation not given. The investigators took samples on day 63 after the first vaccine or placebo injection. Profiled with immunoSEQ multiplex PCR; TCRdb holds only in-frame clones, not every one. The data show around 300,000 clones, about 89% seen once. The source was peripheral blood, collected in a trial of Ad26.COV2.S vaccine versus placebo. These receptors were taken from a person between 18 and 65 years old who received the Ad26.COV2.S COVID-19 vaccine or a placebo.

J is TRBJ2-1 and V is TRBV6-5; 8 positions agree with TRBD2. The V segment lost 5 bases and the J segment 5 bases; nucleotides outside the gene matches: 8. The length of the CDR3 is 15 residues. CDR1 and CDR2 (germline): MNHEY, SVGAGI. The CDR3 sequence is CASSPGGAEHNEQFF. CDR3 nucleotide sequence: TGTGCCAGCAGTCCCGGGGGGGCGGAACACAATGAGCAGTTCTTC.

The chain carries TRBV12-3 or TRBV12-4 and TRBJ1-2; 7 bases fit TRBD1. The CDR3 consists of 12 residues. Trimming at V came to 6 bases and at J to 8 bases, leaving 6 bases not matched to a gene. The chain's CDR3 is CASRERTGGYTF. CDR3 bases: TGTGCCAGCAGGGAGCGGACAGGAGGCTACACCTTC.

The gene calls are TRBV3-1 (or the pseudogene TRBV3-2) and TRBJ2-7, with 10 bases identical to TRBD2. This CDR3 has 16 amino acids. V lost 0 bases to trimming and J lost 3 bases; unmatched junction nucleotides: 5. Germline CDR1 and CDR2: LGHDT and YNNKEL (reference sequence). CDR3 in amino acids: CASSQDRTSGDYEQYF. In DNA, the CDR3 is TGTGCCAGCAGCCAAGATAGAACTAGCGGGGACTACGAGCAGTACTTC.

The V call is TRBV6-2 or TRBV6-3, the J call TRBJ1-3, with unresolved D. The V and J ends lost 4 bases and 0 bases respectively, with 7 bases between them. Germline CDR1 is MNHEY and CDR2 is SVGEGT. The CDR3 consists of 14 residues. In DNA form, the CDR3 reads TGTGCCAGCAGTTTGCCAGACTCTGGAAACACCATATATTTT. It specifies CASSLPDSGNTIYF.